This T cell receptor beta chain was captured in a study of T cell responses to AZD1222 COVID-19 vaccine. The wider study: Researchers grouped second doses given at about 4 or about 12 weeks into one pool. Points from the study as a whole: Spike-specific TCR breadth and depth went up after people got two AZD1222 doses. Variant regions that are unmutated are reportedly the target of nearly half of spike-specific TCRs. In a largely white British group with more females than males, clonal diversity was possibly underestimated.

This clone was detected once. What it binds is unknown. Generated by immunoSEQ multiplex PCR, the TCRdb table keeps only in-frame clones and is missing some. The table shows 110,000 or so clones, with around 87% occurring only once. The V gene lost 3 bases and the J gene lost 8 bases, with 5 bases spanning the gap. CDR3 length: 12 amino acids. Looked up from germline, CDR1 is SGHTA and CDR2 is FQGNSA. The source material was peripheral blood, sampled on day 0 of AZD1222 vaccination. The J gene is TRBJ1-6, the V gene TRBV7-2; D not certain. This receptor was obtained from an adult in good health. The CDR3 nucleotides read TGTGCCAGCAGCTTCCCGTATTCACCCCTCCACTTT. It translates to CASSFPYSPLHF.